These 6 T cell receptor beta chains originate from one sample sequenced in a study of blood T cell repertoires in COVID-19. Profiled with immunoSEQ multiplex PCR; TCRdb holds only in-frame clones, not every one. The sample holds 55,000 to 90,000 clones, about 85% seen once. Sequencing was performed on peripheral blood. These receptors originate from a woman at least 80 years old with active or convalescent COVID-19.

This clone was observed a few times. This chain uses TRBV27 with TRBJ2-7; D is perhaps TRBD1 (5 bases). CDR1 is MNHEY, CDR2 SMNVEV, per germline (reference sequence). V lost 0 bases, J lost 8 bases, and 14 bases lay in between. This CDR3 contains 14 residues. DNA for the CDR3: TGTGCCAGCAGTTTATCCAGGGTCGAAACGAAGCAGTACTTC. It translates to CASSLSRVETKQYF.

This chain uses TRBV27 with TRBJ2-3; 11 bases fit TRBD1. This CDR3 has 17 residues. CDR1 and CDR2 from the germline V gene are MNHEY and SMNVEV (reference sequence). The J segment lost 5 bases and the V segment lost 3 bases, leaving 10 bases of the junction unmatched. CDR3 amino acids: CASSFTIRTGGGDTQYF. CDR3 bases: TGTGCCAGCAGTTTTACGATTAGGACAGGGGGCGGAGATACGCAGTATTTT.

V usage is TRBV19 and J usage is TRBJ1-2; D is uncertain. V lost 1 base to trimming and J lost 4 bases, with 16 bases between them. CDR1 LNHDA and CDR2 SQIVND come from the germline V gene (reference sequence). The CDR3 is made up of 16 amino acids. The CDR3 loop is CASSIVGSVVSYGYTF. The CDR3 coding sequence is TGTGCCAGTAGTATAGTCGGGTCGGTTGTGTCCTATGGCTACACCTTC.

V is TRBV6-6 and J is TRBJ1-2, with D unclear. The germline CDR1 and CDR2 sequences are MNHNY and SVGAGI (reference sequence). Trimming took 1 base from V and 4 from J, leaving 13 bases between them. The CDR3 runs 15 residues. CDR3 amino acids: CASSYYTVGGYGYTF. The CDR3 bases are TGTGCCAGCAGTTACTACACGGTCGGCGGCTATGGCTACACCTTC.

The chain joins TRBV28 to TRBJ1-2, with a weak D call TRBD1 (5 bases). V lost 6 bases, J lost 8 bases, and 13 bases lay in between. The CDR3 spans 12 residues. The germline V gene has CDR1 MDHEN and CDR2 SYDVKM. The CDR3, as DNA: TGTGCCAGCAGGGACACCAGGGAAGGCTACACCTTC. This sequence encodes CASRDTREGYTF.

J is TRBJ1-3 and V is TRBV27; no clear D. V gave up 4 bases and J gave up 0 bases, with 10 bases separating them. This CDR3 contains 15 residues. The germline CDR1 and CDR2 sequences are MNHEY and SMNVEV (reference sequence). CDR3 loop: CASSSIGDSGNTIYF. The CDR3 region has the DNA TGTGCCAGCAGTTCCATCGGGGACTCTGGAAACACCATATATTTT.